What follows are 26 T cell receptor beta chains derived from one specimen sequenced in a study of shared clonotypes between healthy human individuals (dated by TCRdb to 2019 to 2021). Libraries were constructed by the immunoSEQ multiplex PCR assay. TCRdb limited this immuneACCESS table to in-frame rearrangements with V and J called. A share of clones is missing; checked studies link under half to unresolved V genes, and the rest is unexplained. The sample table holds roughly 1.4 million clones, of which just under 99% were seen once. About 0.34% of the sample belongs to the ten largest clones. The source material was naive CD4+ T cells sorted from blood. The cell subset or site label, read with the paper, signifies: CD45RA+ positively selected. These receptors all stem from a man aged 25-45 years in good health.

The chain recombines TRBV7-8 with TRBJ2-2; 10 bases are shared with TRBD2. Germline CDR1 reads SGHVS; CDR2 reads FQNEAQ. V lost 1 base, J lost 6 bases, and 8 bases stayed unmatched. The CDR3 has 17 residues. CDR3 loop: CASSLVGSGRLAGELFF. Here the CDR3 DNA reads TGTGCCAGCAGCTTAGTTGGTAGCGGGAGGTTAGCCGGGGAGCTGTTTTTT.

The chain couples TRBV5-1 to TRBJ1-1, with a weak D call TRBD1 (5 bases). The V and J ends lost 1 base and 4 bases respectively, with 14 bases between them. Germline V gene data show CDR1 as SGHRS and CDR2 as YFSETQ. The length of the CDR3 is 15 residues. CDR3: CASSLFRDLGTEAFF. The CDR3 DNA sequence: TGCGCCAGCAGCTTGTTCAGGGATCTCGGCACTGAAGCTTTCTTT.

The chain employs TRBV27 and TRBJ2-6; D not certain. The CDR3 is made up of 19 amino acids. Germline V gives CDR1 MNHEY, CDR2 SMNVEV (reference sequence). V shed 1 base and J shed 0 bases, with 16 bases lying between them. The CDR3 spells CASSLFRASTDSGANVLTF. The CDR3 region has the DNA TGTGCCAGCAGTTTATTTAGGGCCAGCACCGACTCTGGGGCCAACGTCCTGACTTTC. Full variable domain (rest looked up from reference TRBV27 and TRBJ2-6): EAQVTQNPRYLITVTGKKLTVTCSQNMNHEYMSWYRQDPGLGLRQIYYSMNVEVTDKGDVPEGYKVSRKEKRNFPLILESPSPNQTSLYFCASSLFRASTDSGANVLTFGAGSRLTVL.

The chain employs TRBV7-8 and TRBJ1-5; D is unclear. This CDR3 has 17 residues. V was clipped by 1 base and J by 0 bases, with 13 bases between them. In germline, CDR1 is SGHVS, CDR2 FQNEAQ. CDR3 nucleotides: TGTGCCAGCAGCTTAGGGGTCGACTCTCTTAGCAATCAGCCCCAGCATTTT. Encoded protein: CASSLGVDSLSNQPQHF. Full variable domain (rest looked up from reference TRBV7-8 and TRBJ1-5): GAGVSQSPRYKVAKRGQDVALRCDPISGHVSLFWYQQALGQGPEFLTYFQNEAQLDKSGLPSDRFFAERPEGSVSTLKIQRTQQEDSAVYLCASSLGVDSLSNQPQHFGDGTRLSIL.

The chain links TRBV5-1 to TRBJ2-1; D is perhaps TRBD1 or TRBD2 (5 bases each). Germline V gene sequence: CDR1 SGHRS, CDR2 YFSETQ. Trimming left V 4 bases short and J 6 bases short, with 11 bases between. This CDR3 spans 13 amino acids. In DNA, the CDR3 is TGCGCCAGCAGCGTCGGGACGGTCAATGAGCAGTTCTTC. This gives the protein CASSVGTVNEQFF. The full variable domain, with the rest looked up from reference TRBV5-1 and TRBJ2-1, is KAGVTQTPRYLIKTRGQQVTLSCSPISGHRSVSWYQQTPGQGLQFLFEYFSETQRNKGNFPGRFSGRQFSNSRSEMNVSTLELGDSALYLCASSVGTVNEQFFGPGTRLTVL.

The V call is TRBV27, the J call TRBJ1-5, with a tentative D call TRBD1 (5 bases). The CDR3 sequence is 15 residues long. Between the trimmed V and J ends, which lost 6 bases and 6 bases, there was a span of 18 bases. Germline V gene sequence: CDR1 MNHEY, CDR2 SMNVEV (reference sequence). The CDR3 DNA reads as TGTGCCAGCAGCCGGAATCGAGGGGAAGGTCAGCCCCAGCATTTT. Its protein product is CASSRNRGEGQPQHF.

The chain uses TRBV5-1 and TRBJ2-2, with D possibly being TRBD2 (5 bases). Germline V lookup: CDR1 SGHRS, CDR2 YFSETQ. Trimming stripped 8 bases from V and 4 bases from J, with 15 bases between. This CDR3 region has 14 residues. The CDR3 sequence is CASGDGRGTGELFF. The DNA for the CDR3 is TGCGCCAGTGGCGATGGGAGAGGCACCGGGGAGCTGTTTTTT. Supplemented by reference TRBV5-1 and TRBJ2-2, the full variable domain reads KAGVTQTPRYLIKTRGQQVTLSCSPISGHRSVSWYQQTPGQGLQFLFEYFSETQRNKGNFPGRFSGRQFSNSRSEMNVSTLELGDSALYLCASGDGRGTGELFFGEGSRLTVL.

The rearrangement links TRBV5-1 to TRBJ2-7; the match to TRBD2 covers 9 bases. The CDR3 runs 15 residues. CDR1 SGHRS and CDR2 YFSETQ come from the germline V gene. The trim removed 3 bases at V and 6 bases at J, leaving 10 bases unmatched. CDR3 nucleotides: TGCGCCAGCAGCTGGGGGATAGCGGGAGAAAGCGAGCAGTACTTC. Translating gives CASSWGIAGESEQYF.

CDR3 region: CASSLAGSTEAFF. CDR3 coding DNA: TGCGCCAGCAGCTTGGCGGGGAGCACTGAAGCTTTCTTT. The gene calls are TRBV5-1 and TRBJ1-1; D uncertain. V shed 0 bases and J shed 4 bases, with 7 bases lying between them. The CDR3 is made up of 13 amino acids. Germline V gene data show CDR1 as SGHRS and CDR2 as YFSETQ.

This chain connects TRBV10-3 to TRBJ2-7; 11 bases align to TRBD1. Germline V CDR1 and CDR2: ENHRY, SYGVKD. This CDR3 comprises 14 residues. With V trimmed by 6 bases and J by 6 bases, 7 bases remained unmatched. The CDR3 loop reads CAIRAGTGGIEQYF. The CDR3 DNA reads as TGTGCCATCAGGGCCGGGACAGGGGGAATCGAGCAGTACTTC.

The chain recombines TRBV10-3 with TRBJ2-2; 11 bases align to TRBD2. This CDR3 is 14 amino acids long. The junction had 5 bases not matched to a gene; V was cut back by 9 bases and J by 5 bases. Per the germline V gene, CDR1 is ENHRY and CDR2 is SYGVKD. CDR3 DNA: TGTGCCATTACTAGCGGGAGTCGGACCGGGGAGCTGTTTTTT. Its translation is CAITSGSRTGELFF.

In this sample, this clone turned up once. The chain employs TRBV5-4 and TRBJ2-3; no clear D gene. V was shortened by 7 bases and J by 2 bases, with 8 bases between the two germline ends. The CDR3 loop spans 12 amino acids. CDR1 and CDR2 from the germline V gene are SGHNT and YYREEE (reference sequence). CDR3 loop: CASGDHTDTQYF. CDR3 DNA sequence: TGTGCCAGCGGCGACCACACAGATACGCAGTATTTT.

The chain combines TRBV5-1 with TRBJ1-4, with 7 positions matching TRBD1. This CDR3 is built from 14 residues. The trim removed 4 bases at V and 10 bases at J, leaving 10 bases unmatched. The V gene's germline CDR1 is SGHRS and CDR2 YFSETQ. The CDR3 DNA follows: TGCGCCAGCAGCCCGTTAGGACAGGAGGGAAAACTGTTTTTT. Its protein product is CASSPLGQEGKLFF.

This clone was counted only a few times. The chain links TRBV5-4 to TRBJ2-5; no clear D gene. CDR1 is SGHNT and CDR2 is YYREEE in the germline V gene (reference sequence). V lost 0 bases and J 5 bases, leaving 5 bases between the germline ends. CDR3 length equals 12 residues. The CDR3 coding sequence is TGTGCCAGCAGCTTGGCCTTGGAGACCCAGTACTTC. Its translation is CASSLALETQYF.

CDR3 amino acids: CASGLLGESYNEQFF. CDR3 nucleotide sequence: TGTGCTAGTGGTTTGCTGGGGGAATCCTACAATGAGCAGTTCTTC. The chain couples TRBV12-5 to TRBJ2-1; D tentatively fits TRBD1 or TRBD2 (5 bases each). Germline V gene lookup returns CDR1 LGHNT and CDR2 FRNRAP. This CDR3 has 15 amino acids. The V end lost 2 bases, the J end lost 1 base, and 9 bases lay between the germline ends. Full variable domain (outside the CDR3, taken from reference TRBV12-5 and TRBJ2-1): DARVTQTPRHKVTEMGQEVTMRCQPILGHNTVFWYRQTMMQGLELLAYFRNRAPLDDSGMPKDRFSAEMPDATLATLKIQPSEPRDSAVYFCASGLLGESYNEQFFGPGTRLTVL.

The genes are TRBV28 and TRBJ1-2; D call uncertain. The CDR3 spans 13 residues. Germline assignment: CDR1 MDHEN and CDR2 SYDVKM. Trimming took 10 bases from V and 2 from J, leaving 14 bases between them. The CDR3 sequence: CATIQGSNYGYTF. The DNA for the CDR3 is TGTGCCACCATACAAGGGAGCAACTATGGCTACACCTTC.

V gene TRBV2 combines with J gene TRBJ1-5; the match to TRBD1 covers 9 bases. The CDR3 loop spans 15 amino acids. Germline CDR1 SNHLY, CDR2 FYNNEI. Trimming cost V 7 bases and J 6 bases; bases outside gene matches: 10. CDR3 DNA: TGTGCCAGCACGGGGGACAGGGCTGGGGGTCAGCCCCAGCATTTT. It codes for CASTGDRAGGQPQHF.

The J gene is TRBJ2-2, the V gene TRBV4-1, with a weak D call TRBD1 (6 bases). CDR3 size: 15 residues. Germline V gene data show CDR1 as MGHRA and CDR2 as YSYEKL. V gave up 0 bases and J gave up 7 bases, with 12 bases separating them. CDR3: CASSQEIQGIGELFF. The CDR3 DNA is TGCGCCAGCAGCCAAGAGATACAGGGTATCGGGGAGCTGTTTTTT.

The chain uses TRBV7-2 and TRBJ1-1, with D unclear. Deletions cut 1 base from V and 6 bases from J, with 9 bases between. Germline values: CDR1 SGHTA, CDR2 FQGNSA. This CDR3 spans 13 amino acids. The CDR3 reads CASSLGRLSEAFF. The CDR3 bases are TGTGCCAGCAGCTTAGGACGGTTATCTGAAGCTTTCTTT.

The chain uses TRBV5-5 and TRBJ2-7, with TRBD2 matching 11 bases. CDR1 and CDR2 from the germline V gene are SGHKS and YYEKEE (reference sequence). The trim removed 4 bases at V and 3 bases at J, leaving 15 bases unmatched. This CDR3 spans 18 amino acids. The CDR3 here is CASSTPGLADPLNYEQYF. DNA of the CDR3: TGTGCCAGCAGCACTCCGGGACTAGCGGACCCACTGAACTACGAGCAGTACTTC.

The DNA of the CDR3 is TGCGCCAGCAGCTCGGAGGGGGCGGGGAAGGAAAAACTGTTTTTT. Protein product: CASSSEGAGKEKLFF. The V gene is TRBV4-1, the J gene TRBJ1-4; 7 positions match TRBD1. Losses at the gene ends were 5 bases for V and 8 bases for J; bases not matched to a gene: 11. Germline-derived CDR1 and CDR2 are MGHRA and YSYEKL. This CDR3 has 15 amino acids.

CDR3 bases: TGTGCCAGCAGTCGCTATAGCGGGAGGGCTAGCACAGATACGCAGTATTTT. Protein: CASSRYSGRASTDTQYF. V usage is TRBV27 and J usage is TRBJ2-3, with 11 bases identical to TRBD2. This CDR3 is built from 17 residues. J was trimmed by 0 bases and V by 5 bases; bases with no gene match: 7. The germline gives CDR1 MNHEY, CDR2 SMNVEV (reference sequence).

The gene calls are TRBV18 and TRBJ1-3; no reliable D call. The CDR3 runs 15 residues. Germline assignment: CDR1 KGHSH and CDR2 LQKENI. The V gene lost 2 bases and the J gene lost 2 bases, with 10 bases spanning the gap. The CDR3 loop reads CASSPDPLAGNTIYF. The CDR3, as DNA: TGTGCCAGCTCACCAGACCCACTAGCTGGAAACACCATATATTTT.

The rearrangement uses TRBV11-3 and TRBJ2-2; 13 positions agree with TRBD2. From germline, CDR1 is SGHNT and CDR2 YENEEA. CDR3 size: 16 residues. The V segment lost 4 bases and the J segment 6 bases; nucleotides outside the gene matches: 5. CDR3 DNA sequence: TGTGCCAGCAGCTACGGACTAGCGGGAGTCCCCGGGGAGCTGTTTTTT. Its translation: CASSYGLAGVPGELFF.

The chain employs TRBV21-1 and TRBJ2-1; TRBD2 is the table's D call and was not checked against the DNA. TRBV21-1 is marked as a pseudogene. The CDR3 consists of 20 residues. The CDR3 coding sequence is TGTGCCAGCAGCCCCATGCCGACTAGCGGGAGCCCCAAAGGGGACAATGAGCAGTTCTTC. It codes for CASSPMPTSGSPKGDNEQFF.

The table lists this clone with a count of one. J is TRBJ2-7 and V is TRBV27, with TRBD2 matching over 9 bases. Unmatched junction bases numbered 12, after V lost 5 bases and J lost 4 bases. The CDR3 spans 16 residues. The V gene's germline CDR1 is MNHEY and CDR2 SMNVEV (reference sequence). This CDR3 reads CASSTVLAGSGYEQYF. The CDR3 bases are TGTGCCAGCAGTACTGTGCTAGCGGGAAGTGGGTACGAGCAGTACTTC.